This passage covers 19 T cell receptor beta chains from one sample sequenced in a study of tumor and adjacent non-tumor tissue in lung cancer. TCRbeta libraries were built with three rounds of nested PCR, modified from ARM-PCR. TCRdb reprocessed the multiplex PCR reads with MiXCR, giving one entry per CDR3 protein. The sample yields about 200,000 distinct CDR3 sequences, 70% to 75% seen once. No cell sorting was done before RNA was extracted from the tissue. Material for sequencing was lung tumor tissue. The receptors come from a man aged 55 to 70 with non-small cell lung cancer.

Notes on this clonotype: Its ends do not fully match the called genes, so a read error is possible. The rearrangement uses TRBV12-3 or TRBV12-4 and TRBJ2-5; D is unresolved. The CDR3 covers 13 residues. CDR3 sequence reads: CVSSFVGWETQYF. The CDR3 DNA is TGTGTCAGCAGTTTCGTGGGTTGGGAGACCCAGTACTTC.

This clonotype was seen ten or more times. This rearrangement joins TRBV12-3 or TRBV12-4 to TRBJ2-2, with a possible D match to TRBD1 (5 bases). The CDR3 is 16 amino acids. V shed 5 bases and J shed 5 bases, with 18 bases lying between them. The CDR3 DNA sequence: TGTGCCAGCAGTGACCCCCGTCAGGGCAGAACCGGGGAGCTGTTTTTT. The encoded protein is CASSDPRQGRTGELFF.

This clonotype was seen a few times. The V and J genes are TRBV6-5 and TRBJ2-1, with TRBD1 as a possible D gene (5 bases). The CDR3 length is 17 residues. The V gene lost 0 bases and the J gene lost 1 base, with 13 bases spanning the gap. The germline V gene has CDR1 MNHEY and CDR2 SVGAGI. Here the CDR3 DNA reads TGTGCCAGCAGTTACTCGTACAGGTCGAGTTCCTACAATGAGCAGTTCTTC. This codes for CASSYSYRSSSYNEQFF.

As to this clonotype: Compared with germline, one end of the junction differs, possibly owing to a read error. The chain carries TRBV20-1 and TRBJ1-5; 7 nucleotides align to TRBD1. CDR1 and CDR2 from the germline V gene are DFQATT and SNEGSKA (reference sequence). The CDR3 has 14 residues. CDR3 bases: TGCGGTGCTAGGGACAGCTTTAGCAATCAGCCCCAGCATTTT. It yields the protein CGARDSFSNQPQHF.

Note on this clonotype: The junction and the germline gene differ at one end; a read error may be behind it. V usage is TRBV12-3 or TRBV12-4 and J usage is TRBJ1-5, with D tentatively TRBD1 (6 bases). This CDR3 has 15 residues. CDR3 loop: CASSRRGRPNQPRHF. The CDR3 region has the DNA TGTGCCAGCAGTCGGCGGGGGCGCCCCAATCAGCCCCGGCATTTT.

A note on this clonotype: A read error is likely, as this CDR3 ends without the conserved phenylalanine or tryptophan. The DNA for the CDR3 is TGTGCCAGCAGTAGAAGACAGGGCGAAGCCAAAAACACTCAGTACCTC. Translation gives CASSRRQGEAKNTQYL. V usage is TRBV6-5 and J usage is TRBJ2-4; 7 nucleotides align to TRBD1. The CDR3 totals 16 residues. CDR1 is MNHEY and CDR2 is SVGAGI in the germline V gene.

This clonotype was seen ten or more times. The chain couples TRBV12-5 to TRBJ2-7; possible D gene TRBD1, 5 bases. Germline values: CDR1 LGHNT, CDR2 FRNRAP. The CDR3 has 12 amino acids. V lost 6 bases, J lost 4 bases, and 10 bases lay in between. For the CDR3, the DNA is TGTGCTAGTGGCCCTCAGGGATACGAGCAGTACTTC. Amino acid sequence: CASGPQGYEQYF.

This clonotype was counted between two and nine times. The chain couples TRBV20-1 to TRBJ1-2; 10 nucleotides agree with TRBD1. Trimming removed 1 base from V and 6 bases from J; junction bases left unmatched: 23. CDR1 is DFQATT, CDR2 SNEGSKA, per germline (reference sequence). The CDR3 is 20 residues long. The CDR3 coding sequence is TGCAGTGCTAGAGGGTACCGGGACAGGGGTTTCGAAGTGCGTGAGGATGGCTACACCTTC. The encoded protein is CSARGYRDRGFEVREDGYTF.

DNA for the CDR3: TGTGCCAGCAACTCTGATATAGGGGCCAACGTCCTGACTTTC. The encoded protein is CASNSDIGANVLTF. The chain is built from TRBV11-2 and TRBJ2-6, with D hard to call. The CDR3 contains 14 residues. CDR1 and CDR2 from the germline V gene are SGHAT and FQNNGV. The V gene lost 7 bases and the J gene lost 4 bases, with 11 bases spanning the gap.

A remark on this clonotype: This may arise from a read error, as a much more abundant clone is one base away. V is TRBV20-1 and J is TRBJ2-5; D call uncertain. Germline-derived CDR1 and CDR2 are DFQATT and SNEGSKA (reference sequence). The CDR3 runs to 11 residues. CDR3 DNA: TGCACTGCTAGAGATGTTGAGACCCAGTACTTC. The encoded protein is CTARDVETQYF.

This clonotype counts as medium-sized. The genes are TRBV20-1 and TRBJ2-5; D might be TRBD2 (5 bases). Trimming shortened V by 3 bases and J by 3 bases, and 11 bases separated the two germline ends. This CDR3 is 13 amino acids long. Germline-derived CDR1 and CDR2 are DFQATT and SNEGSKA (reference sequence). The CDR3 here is CSASIGNEETQYF. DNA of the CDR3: TGCAGTGCTAGTATCGGGAACGAAGAGACCCAGTACTTC.

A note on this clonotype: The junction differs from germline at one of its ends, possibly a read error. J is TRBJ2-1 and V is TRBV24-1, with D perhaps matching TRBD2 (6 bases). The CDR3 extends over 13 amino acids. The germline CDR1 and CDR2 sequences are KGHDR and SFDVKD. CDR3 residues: CATSNRTGLEQIF. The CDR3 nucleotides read TGTGCCACCAGTAATAGGACGGGACTTGAGCAGATCTTC.

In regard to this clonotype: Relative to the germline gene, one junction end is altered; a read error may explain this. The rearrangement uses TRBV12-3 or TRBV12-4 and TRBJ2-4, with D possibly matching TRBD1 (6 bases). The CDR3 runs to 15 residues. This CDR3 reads CAGSLKFGQNNIQYF. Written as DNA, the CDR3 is TGTGCCGGCAGTTTAAAGTTTGGACAGAATAACATTCAGTACTTC.

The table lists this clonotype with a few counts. CDR3 bases: TGCGCCAGCAGCTCCGCAGGGGCCTCGGACACCGGGGAGCTGTTTTTT. Protein: CASSSAGASDTGELFF. The chain employs TRBV5-1 and TRBJ2-2, with a weak D call TRBD1 (6 bases). The CDR3 length is 16 residues. The germline V and J ends were trimmed by 3 bases and 3 bases, with 15 bases remaining between them. Germline assignment: CDR1 SGHRS and CDR2 YFSETQ.

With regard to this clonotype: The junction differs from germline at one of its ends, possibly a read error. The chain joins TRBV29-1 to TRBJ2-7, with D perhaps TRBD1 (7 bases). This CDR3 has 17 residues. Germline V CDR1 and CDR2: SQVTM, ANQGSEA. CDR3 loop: CSVEEEGRTGSSFEQYF. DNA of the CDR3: TGCAGCGTTGAAGAGGAGGGGCGGACAGGAAGCTCCTTCGAGCAATACTTC.

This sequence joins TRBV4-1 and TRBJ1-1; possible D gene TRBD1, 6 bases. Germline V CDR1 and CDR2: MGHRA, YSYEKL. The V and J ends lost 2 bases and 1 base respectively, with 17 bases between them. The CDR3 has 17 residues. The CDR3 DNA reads TGCGCCAGCAGCCAACCGACCGGCGGGACAAGGAACACTGAAGCTTTCTTT. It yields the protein CASSQPTGGTRNTEAFF.

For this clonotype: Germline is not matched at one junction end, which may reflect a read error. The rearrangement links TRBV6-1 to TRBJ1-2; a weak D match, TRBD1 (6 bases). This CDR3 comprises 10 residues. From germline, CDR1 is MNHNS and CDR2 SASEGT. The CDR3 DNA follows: TGTTCGGAGGGGGAGAATGGTTACACCTTC. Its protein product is CSEGENGYTF.

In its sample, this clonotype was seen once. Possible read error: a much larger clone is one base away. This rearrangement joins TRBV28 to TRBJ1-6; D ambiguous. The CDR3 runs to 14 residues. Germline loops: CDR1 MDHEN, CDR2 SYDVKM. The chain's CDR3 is CASSLSPYNSPLQF. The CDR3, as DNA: TGTGCCAGCAGTTTAAGTCCTTATAATTCACCCCTCCAATTT.

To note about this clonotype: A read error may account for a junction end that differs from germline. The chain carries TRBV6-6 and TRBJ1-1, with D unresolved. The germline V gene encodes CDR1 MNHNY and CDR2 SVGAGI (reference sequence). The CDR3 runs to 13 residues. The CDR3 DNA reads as TGTGCCAGCAGTAGACCGGGCAACATTGAAGCTTTCTTT. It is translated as CASSRPGNIEAFF.